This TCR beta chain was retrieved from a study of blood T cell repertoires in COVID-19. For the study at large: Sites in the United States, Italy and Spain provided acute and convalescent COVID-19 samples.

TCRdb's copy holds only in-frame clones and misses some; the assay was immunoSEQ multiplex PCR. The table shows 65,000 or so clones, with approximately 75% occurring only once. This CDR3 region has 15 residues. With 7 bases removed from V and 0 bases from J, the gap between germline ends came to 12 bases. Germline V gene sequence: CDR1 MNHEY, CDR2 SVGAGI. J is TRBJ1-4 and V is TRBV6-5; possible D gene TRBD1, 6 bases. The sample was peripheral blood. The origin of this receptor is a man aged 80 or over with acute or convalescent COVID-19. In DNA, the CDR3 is TGTGCCAGCAAAAGCGAGGGGGCAACTAATGAAAAACTGTTTTTT. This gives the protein CASKSEGATNEKLFF.